This note documents a single T cell receptor (beta chain) sequence. This CDR3 contains 17 residues. This sample stems from a study of blood T cell repertoires in COVID-19. Across the study: Both acute and convalescent COVID-19 samples were obtained from the United States, Italy and Spain. The cDNA or gDNA used as material had been derived from T cells, B-cell-depleted T cells, or PBMCs.

Profiling relied on immunoSEQ multiplex PCR, and the TCRdb table lists in-frame clones only, not all of them. The sample records around 250,000 clones, around four fifths being singletons. The origin of this receptor is a man between 60 and 75 years old who had recovered from COVID-19. The chain carries TRBV21-1 and TRBJ1-1; the DNA was not used to check the table's D call, TRBD1. TRBV21-1 represents a pseudogene. Specimen: peripheral blood. CDR3 amino acids: CASSKKTYRGRNTEAFF. CDR3 sequence (DNA): TGTGCCAGCAGCAAAAAAACGTACAGGGGGAGGAACACTGAAGCTTTCTTT.